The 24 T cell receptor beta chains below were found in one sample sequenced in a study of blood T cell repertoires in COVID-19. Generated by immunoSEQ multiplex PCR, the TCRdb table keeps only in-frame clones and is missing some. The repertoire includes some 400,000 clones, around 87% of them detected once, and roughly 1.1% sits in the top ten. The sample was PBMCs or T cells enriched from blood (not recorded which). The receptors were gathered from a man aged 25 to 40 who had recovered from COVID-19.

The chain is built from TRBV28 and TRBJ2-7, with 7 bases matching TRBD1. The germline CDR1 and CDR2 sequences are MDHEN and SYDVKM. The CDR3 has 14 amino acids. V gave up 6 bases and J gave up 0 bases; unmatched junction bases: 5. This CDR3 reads CASSPGQYSYEQYF. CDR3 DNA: TGTGCCAGCAGCCCGGGACAGTACTCCTACGAGCAGTACTTC.

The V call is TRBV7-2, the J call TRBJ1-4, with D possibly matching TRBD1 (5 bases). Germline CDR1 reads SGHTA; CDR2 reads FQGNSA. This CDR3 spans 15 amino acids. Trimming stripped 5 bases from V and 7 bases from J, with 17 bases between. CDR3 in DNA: TGTGCCAGCAGCCCGCTTGGGGGGTTGGGTGAAAAACTGTTTTTT. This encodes CASSPLGGLGEKLFF.

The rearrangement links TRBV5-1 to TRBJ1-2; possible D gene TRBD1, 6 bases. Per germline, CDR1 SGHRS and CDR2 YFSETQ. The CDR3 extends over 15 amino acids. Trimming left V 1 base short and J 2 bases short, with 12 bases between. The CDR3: CASSLIQGSNYGYTF. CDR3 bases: TGCGCCAGCAGCTTGATCCAGGGGAGCAACTATGGCTACACCTTC.

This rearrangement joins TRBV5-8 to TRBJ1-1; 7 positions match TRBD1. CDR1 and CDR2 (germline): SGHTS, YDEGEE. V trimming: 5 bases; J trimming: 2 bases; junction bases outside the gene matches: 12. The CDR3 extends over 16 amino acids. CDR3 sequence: CASRDKNRGLNTEAFF. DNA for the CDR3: TGTGCCAGCAGGGACAAGAACAGGGGCCTAAACACTGAAGCTTTCTTT.

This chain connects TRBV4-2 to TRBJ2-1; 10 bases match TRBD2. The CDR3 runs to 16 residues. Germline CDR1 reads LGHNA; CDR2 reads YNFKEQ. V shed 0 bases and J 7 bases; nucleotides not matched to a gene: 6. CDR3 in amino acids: CASSQDRGTSANEQFF. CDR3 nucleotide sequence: TGTGCCAGCAGCCAAGATCGGGGGACTAGCGCGAATGAGCAGTTCTTC.

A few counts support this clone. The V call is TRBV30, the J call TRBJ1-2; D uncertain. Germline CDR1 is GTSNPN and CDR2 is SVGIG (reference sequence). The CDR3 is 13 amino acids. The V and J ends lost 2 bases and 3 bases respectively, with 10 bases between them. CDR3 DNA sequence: TGTGCCTGGAGTCTAGGAAGAGACTATGGCTACACCTTC. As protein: CAWSLGRDYGYTF.

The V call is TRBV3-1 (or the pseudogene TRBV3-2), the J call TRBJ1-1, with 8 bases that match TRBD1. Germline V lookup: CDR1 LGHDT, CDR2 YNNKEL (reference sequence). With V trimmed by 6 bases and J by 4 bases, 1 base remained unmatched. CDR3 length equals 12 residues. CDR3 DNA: TGTGCCAGCAGGGACAGGGCCACTGAAGCTTTCTTT. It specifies CASRDRATEAFF.

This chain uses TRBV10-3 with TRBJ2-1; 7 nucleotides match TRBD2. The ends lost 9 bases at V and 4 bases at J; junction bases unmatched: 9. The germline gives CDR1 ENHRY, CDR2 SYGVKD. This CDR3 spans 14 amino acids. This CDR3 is CAICERDVYNEQFF. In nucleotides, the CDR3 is TGTGCCATTTGCGAGCGGGACGTGTACAATGAGCAGTTCTTC.

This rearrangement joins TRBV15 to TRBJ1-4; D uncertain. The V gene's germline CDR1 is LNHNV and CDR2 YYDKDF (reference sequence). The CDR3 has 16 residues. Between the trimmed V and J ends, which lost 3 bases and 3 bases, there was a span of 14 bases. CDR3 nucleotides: TGTGCCACCAGCAGGTCTAGCGGGTTGTCTAATGAAAAACTGTTTTTT. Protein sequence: CATSRSSGLSNEKLFF.

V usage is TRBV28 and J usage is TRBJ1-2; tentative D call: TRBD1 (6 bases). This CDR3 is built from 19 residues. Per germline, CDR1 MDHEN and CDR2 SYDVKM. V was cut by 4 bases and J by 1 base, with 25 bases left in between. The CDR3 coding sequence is TGTGCCAGCAGTTCCAGGCCAGGGGCCTCTTTCCCCCTTAACTATGGCTACACCTTC. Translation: CASSSRPGASFPLNYGYTF.

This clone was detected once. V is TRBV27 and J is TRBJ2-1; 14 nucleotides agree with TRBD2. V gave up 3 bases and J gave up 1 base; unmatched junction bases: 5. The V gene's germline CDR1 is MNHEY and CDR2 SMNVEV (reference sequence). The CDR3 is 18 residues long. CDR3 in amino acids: CASSLGRTSGGSYNEQFF. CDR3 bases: TGTGCCAGCAGTTTGGGTCGGACTAGCGGGGGGTCCTACAATGAGCAGTTCTTC.

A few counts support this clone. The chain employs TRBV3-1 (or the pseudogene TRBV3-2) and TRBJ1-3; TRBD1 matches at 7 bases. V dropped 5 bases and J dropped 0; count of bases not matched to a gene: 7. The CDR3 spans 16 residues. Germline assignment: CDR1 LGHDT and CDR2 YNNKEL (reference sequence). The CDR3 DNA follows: TGTGCCAGCAGCATCGGACAGGACAGCTCTGGAAACACCATATATTTT. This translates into CASSIGQDSSGNTIYF.

CDR3 nucleotide sequence: TGTGCCAGCAGCTTAACAGGGGACTATGGCTACACCTTC. Its protein is CASSLTGDYGYTF. The gene calls are TRBV7-2 and TRBJ1-2, with 7 bases identical to TRBD1. The CDR3 runs to 13 residues. Unmatched junction bases numbered 0, after V lost 2 bases and J lost 3 bases. CDR1 is SGHTA and CDR2 is FQGNSA in the germline V gene.

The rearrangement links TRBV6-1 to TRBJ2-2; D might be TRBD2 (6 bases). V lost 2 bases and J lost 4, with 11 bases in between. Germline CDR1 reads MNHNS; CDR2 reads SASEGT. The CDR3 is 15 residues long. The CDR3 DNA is TGTGCCAGCAGTGAACTTGGACTAATCACCGGGGAGCTGTTTTTT. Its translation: CASSELGLITGELFF.

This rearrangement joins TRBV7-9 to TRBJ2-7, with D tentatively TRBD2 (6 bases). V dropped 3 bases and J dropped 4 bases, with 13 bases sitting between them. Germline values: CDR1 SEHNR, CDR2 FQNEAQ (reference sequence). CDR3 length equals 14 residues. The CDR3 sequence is CASSLPGERYEQYF. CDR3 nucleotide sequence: TGTGCCAGCAGCTTGCCGGGAGAGCGTTACGAGCAGTACTTC.

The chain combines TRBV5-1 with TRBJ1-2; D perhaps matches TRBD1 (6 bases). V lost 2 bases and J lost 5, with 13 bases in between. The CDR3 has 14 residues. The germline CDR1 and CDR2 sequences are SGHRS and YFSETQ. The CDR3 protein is CASSLTRGLYGYTF. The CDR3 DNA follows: TGCGCCAGCAGCTTAACCAGGGGTTTGTATGGCTACACCTTC.

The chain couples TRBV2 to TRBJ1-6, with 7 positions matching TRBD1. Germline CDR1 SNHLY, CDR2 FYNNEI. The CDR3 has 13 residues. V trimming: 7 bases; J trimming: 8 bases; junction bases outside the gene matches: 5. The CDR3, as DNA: TGTGCCAGCAAACTGCAGGGGGATTCACCCCTCCACTTT. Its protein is CASKLQGDSPLHF.

The CDR3 region has the DNA TGTGCCACGTCCACTCGATCCTACAATGAGCAGTTCTTC. Translation: CATSTRSYNEQFF. The rearrangement links TRBV15 to TRBJ2-1; D gene unclear. This CDR3 spans 13 amino acids. CDR1 and CDR2 (germline): LNHNV, YYDKDF (reference sequence). Trimming shortened V by 9 bases and J by 1 base, and 10 bases separated the two germline ends.

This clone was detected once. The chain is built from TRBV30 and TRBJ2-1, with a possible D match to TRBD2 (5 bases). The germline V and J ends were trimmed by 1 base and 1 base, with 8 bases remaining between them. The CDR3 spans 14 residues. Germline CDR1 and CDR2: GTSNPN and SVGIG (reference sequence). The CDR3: CAWSAGMSYNEQFF. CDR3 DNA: TGTGCCTGGAGTGCCGGGATGTCCTACAATGAGCAGTTCTTC.

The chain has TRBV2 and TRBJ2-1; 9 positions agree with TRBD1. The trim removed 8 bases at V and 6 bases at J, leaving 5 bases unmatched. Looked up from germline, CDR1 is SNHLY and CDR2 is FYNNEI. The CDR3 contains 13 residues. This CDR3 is CASGGTGTNEQFF. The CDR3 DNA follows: TGTGCCAGCGGGGGGACAGGGACCAATGAGCAGTTCTTC.

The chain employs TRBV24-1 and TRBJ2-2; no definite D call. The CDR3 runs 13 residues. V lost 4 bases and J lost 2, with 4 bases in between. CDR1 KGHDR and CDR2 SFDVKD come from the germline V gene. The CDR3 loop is CATSDINTGELFF. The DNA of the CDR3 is TGTGCCACCAGTGACATCAACACCGGGGAGCTGTTTTTT.

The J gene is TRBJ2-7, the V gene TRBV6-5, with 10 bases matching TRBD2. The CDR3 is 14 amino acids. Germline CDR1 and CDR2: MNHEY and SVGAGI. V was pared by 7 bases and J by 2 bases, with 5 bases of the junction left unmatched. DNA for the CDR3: TGTGCCAGCACCCGACTAGCGGGCGCCTACGAGCAGTACTTC. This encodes CASTRLAGAYEQYF.

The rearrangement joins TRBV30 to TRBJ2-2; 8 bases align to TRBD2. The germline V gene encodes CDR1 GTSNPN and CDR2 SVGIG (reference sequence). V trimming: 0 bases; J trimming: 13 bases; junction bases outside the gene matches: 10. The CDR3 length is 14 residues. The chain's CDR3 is CAWSVPTSALRLFF. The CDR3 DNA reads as TGTGCCTGGAGTGTGCCGACTAGCGCATTACGGCTGTTTTTT.

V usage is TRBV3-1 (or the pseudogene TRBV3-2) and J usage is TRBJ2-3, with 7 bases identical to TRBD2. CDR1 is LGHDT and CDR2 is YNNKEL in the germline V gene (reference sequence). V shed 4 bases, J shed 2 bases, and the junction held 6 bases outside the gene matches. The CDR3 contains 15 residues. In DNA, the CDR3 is TGTGCCAGCAGCCCCCTAAAGCGGGACACAGATACGCAGTATTTT. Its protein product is CASSPLKRDTDTQYF.